This TCR beta chain appears in the sequencing data of a study of cytotoxic CD8 clonotypes in ibrutinib-treated CLL. Study-wide results and limits: With treatment, public clonotypes, which were uncommon, either contracted or remained stable.

The table came from immunoSEQ multiplex PCR; TCRdb's copy has only in-frame clones and leaves some out. The data hold approximately 24,000 clones, with nearly 80% observed a single time. This CDR3 spans 14 amino acids. Germline V lookup: CDR1 SGHDT, CDR2 YYEEEE. Unmatched junction bases numbered 7, after V lost 4 bases and J lost 3 bases. Details on this clone: Its target is not known.

The V and J genes are TRBV5-6 and TRBJ2-7; 7 bases agree with TRBD2. Sequenced here: PBMCs, sampled before ibrutinib treatment. This TCR was sampled from a human donor with chronic lymphocytic leukemia. CDR3 DNA: TGTGCCAGCAGCGGGGGGATAGCGGGCTACGAGCAGTACTTC. Amino acid sequence: CASSGGIAGYEQYF.